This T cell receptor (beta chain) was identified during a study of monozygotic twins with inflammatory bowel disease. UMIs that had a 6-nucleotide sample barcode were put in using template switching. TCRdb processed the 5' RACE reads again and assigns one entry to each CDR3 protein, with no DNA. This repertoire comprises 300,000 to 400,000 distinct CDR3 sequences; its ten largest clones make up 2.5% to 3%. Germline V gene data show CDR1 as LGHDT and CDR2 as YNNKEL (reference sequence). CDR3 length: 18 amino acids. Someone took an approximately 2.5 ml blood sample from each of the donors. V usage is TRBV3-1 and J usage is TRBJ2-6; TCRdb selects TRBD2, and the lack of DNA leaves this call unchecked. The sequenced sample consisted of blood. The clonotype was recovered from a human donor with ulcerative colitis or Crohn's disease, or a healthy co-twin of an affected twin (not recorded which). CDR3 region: CASSQAGTTLSGANVLTF.